A selection of T cell receptor beta chains follows, all from one sample in a study of prognosis after radiotherapy for stage I lung cancer. TCRdb re-called the multiplex PCR reads with MiXCR, one entry per CDR3 protein. The repertoire holds approximately 51,000 distinct CDR3 sequences, with less than 45% as singletons. The sequenced sample was PBMCs, obtained before or after stereotactic body radiation therapy (not recorded which). Receptor source: a donor aged 50 or older with non-small cell lung cancer. Both conserved end residues are part of each CDR3.

J | V | CDR3
TRBJ2-2 | TRBV7-3 | CASSPFTSVGGLNTGELFF
TRBJ2-1 | TRBV6-5 | CASSYSPGRGNEQFF
TRBJ2-2 | TRBV2 | CASSEVRLNTGELFF
TRBJ1-1 | TRBV7-9 | CASSLFAGNTEAFF
TRBJ2-2 | TRBV7-9 | CASRPQGTANTGELFF
TRBJ1-1 | TRBV19 | CASKQGSMNTEAFF
TRBJ1-5 | TRBV2 | CATQARGQPQHF
TRBJ1-1 | TRBV7-9 | CASSLFRGAGTEAFF
TRBJ1-4 | TRBV15 | CATKPPTATTREKLFF
TRBJ2-1 | TRBV28 | CATRSEFREQFF
TRBJ2-3 | TRBV12-3/TRBV12-4 | CASTLGLAGGGTQYF
TRBJ1-4 | TRBV6-4 | CASSDLTGTNEKLFF
TRBJ1-6 | TRBV30 | CACPGQNRINNSPLHF
TRBJ2-3 | TRBV20-1 | CSAVHRETDTQYF
TRBJ2-3 | TRBV25-1 | CASSERISTDTQYF
TRBJ2-7 | TRBV7-9 | CASSLGEASYEQYF
TRBJ1-5 | TRBV5-4 | CASSVGGSDGNQPQHF
TRBJ2-7 | TRBV3-1 | CASSQYRDQYF
TRBJ2-7 | TRBV6-1 | CASSDANEQYF
TRBJ1-1 | TRBV11-3 | CASSLDREIEAFF
TRBJ1-5 | TRBV2 | CASSRTGTGTQPQHF
TRBJ2-3 | TRBV7-2 | CASSPRGSASGRADTQYF
TRBJ1-1 | TRBV5-1 | CASGSLTLNTEAFF
TRBJ2-2 | TRBV6-9 | CASSDSGQGNIGELFF